The 24 T cell receptor beta chains reported below all come from one sample, sequenced in a study of blood T cell repertoires in COVID-19. Measured with immunoSEQ multiplex PCR; TCRdb has only the in-frame clones, and not every one. Of roughly 670,000 clones in the sample, approximately 90% are singletons; the top ten hold over 0.2%. Source material: peripheral blood. These receptors all come from a woman between 18 and 30 years old with acute or convalescent COVID-19.

The chain couples TRBV6-5 to TRBJ2-1; TRBD2 agrees at 10 bases. Germline CDR1 reads MNHEY; CDR2 reads SVGAGI. The ends lost 5 bases at V and 5 bases at J; junction bases unmatched: 6. The CDR3 sequence is 15 residues long. CDR3 sequence reads: CASSTLAGVNNEQFF. CDR3 DNA: TGTGCCAGCAGTACCCTAGCGGGGGTTAACAATGAGCAGTTCTTC.

The chain carries TRBV6-6 and TRBJ1-5, with TRBD1 identical over 12 bases. With V trimmed by 5 bases and J by 4 bases, 12 bases remained unmatched. CDR3 length equals 18 residues. Germline CDR1 reads MNHNY; CDR2 reads SVGAGI (reference sequence). The CDR3 here is CASSLPVGTGGGNQPQHF. The CDR3 nucleotides read TGTGCCAGCAGTCTACCCGTCGGGACAGGGGGCGGGAATCAGCCCCAGCATTTT.

This chain joins TRBV6-5 and TRBJ2-1, with D perhaps matching TRBD1 (6 bases). This CDR3 spans 13 amino acids. The germline CDR1 and CDR2 sequences are MNHEY and SVGAGI. V lost 7 bases and J lost 7, with 14 bases in between. CDR3 nucleotide sequence: TGTGCCAGCACCCGACAGGTTGTAAATGAGCAGTTCTTC. It is translated as CASTRQVVNEQFF.

J is TRBJ2-3 and V is TRBV11-2, with D possibly matching TRBD2 (5 bases). Trimming left V 7 bases short and J 1 base short, with 24 bases between. CDR3 length: 18 amino acids. Looked up from germline, CDR1 is SGHAT and CDR2 is FQNNGV. CDR3 in DNA: TGTGCCAGCACCCAGCGACTTCTAGCTCCCCAACGCACAGATACGCAGTATTTT. It is translated as CASTQRLLAPQRTDTQYF.

The V gene is TRBV7-9, the J gene TRBJ1-2; D is ambiguous. The germline CDR1 and CDR2 sequences are SEHNR and FQNEAQ (reference sequence). Trimming removed 3 bases at V and 7 bases at J, with 15 bases between. The CDR3 consists of 14 residues. This CDR3 is CASSLDGGLGGYTF. The CDR3 DNA reads TGTGCCAGCAGCTTGGACGGAGGCCTGGGTGGCTACACCTTC.

V gene TRBV7-9 combines with J gene TRBJ1-2; 8 positions match TRBD1. Germline V lookup: CDR1 SEHNR, CDR2 FQNEAQ (reference sequence). With 1 base clipped from V and 3 bases from J, the junction kept 7 bases outside the gene matches. The CDR3 spans 16 residues. The CDR3 DNA reads as TGTGCCAGCAGCTTAGGGGGGGACAGGAGCGACTATGGCTACACCTTC. It is translated as CASSLGGDRSDYGYTF.

The chain is built from TRBV5-1 and TRBJ1-1, with D possibly matching TRBD1 (6 bases). The V gene's germline CDR1 is SGHRS and CDR2 YFSETQ. The CDR3 runs 15 residues. V was pared by 4 bases and J by 4 bases, with 17 bases between. The CDR3 DNA is TGCGCCAGCAGCGGGAGGGGGGACCCGGGCACTGAAGCTTTCTTT. Its translation: CASSGRGDPGTEAFF.

This chain uses TRBV9 with TRBJ1-1; no firm D call. V was shortened by 0 bases and J by 3 bases, with 6 bases between the two germline ends. The V gene's germline CDR1 is SGDLS and CDR2 YYNGEE. This CDR3 is 13 amino acids long. For the CDR3, the DNA is TGTGCCAGCAGCGTAGTCCTTGACACTGAAGCTTTCTTT. Encoded protein: CASSVVLDTEAFF.

This chain links TRBV14 with TRBJ1-2; D remains unclear. Germline V gene data show CDR1 as SGHDN and CDR2 as FVKESK. This CDR3 is 15 amino acids long. Trimming removed 2 bases from V and 3 bases from J, with 13 bases in between. The CDR3 sequence: CASSQLVQYDYGYTF. For the CDR3, the DNA is TGTGCCAGCAGCCAATTGGTACAATATGACTATGGCTACACCTTC.

The genes are TRBV2 and TRBJ1-5, with 8 bases identical to TRBD1. The CDR3 runs to 16 residues. The J segment lost 1 base and the V segment lost 6 bases, leaving 8 bases of the junction unmatched. Germline loops: CDR1 SNHLY, CDR2 FYNNEI. The CDR3 bases are TGTGCCAGCAGCTCCCGGACAGGGAAGAGCAATCAGCCCCAGCATTTT. Protein: CASSSRTGKSNQPQHF.

With regard to this clone: Germline and junction disagree at one end, which may indicate a read error. The chain has TRBV19 and TRBJ2-5, with 7 bases aligning to TRBD1. Germline assignment: CDR1 LNHDA and CDR2 SQIVND (reference sequence). CDR3 length: 14 amino acids. The CDR3 sequence: CASSVEGQQETQYF. CDR3 nucleotide sequence: TGTGCCAGTAGTGTAGAGGGACAGCAAGAGACCCAGTACTTC.

The gene calls are TRBV3-1 (or the pseudogene TRBV3-2) and TRBJ2-7; no clear D. V was pared by 0 bases and J by 0 bases, with 12 bases between. The length of the CDR3 is 16 residues. Germline V lookup: CDR1 LGHDT, CDR2 YNNKEL (reference sequence). Here the CDR3 reads CASSQDRLPVSYEQYF. CDR3 in DNA: TGTGCCAGCAGCCAAGATCGGTTACCCGTCTCCTACGAGCAGTACTTC.

A word on this clone: Other nucleotide sequences from this sample produce the same CDR3. The genes are TRBV5-1 and TRBJ1-3; D is ambiguous. V was clipped by 0 bases and J by 0 bases, with 7 bases between them. The germline gives CDR1 SGHRS, CDR2 YFSETQ. The CDR3 totals 15 residues. The chain's CDR3 is CASSLEAGSGNTIYF. As DNA, the CDR3 is TGCGCCAGCAGCTTGGAGGCAGGCTCTGGAAACACCATATATTTT.

V is TRBV7-9 and J is TRBJ2-7; weak D call: TRBD2 (6 bases). V was clipped by 5 bases and J by 3 bases, with 14 bases between them. The CDR3 spans 14 residues. CDR1 is SEHNR and CDR2 is FQNEAQ in the germline V gene (reference sequence). CDR3 nucleotide sequence: TGTGCCAGCAGCCTTGGAGGGCCGGGCTACGAGCAGTACTTC. It encodes CASSLGGPGYEQYF.

The rearrangement links TRBV5-4 to TRBJ1-1; tentative D call: TRBD1 (5 bases). From germline, CDR1 is SGHNT and CDR2 YYREEE (reference sequence). The CDR3 is 16 amino acids. Deletions cut 7 bases from V and 11 bases from J, with 30 bases between. The chain's CDR3 is CASLPQGRDDWSTAFF. As DNA, the CDR3 is TGTGCCAGCCTACCTCAAGGCAGGGATGACTGGTCAACGGCTTTCTTT.

This sequence joins TRBV12-3 or TRBV12-4 and TRBJ2-1, with a weak D call TRBD2 (5 bases). The CDR3 is 12 amino acids. Between the trimmed V and J ends, which lost 6 bases and 5 bases, there was a span of 8 bases. CDR3 nucleotide sequence: TGTGCCAGCAGGCGGCGGGACAATGAGCAGTTCTTC. Encoded protein: CASRRRDNEQFF.

The chain recombines TRBV3-1 (or the pseudogene TRBV3-2) with TRBJ1-1, with no clear D. The CDR3 runs to 14 residues. Looked up from germline, CDR1 is LGHDT and CDR2 is YNNKEL (reference sequence). Trimming took off 5 bases at V and 8 bases at J, with 18 bases between the two ends. The CDR3: CASSTGIPGREAFF. The CDR3 coding sequence is TGTGCCAGCAGCACCGGGATCCCGGGAAGAGAAGCTTTCTTT.

The chain combines TRBV19 with TRBJ2-3; 7 bases agree with TRBD2. This CDR3 comprises 15 residues. Germline V gene sequence: CDR1 LNHDA, CDR2 SQIVND (reference sequence). The ends lost 7 bases at V and 2 bases at J; junction bases unmatched: 9. In nucleotides, the CDR3 is TGTGCCAGTAAATCTGCCGGGGGGTCCACAGATACGCAGTATTTT. Its protein product is CASKSAGGSTDTQYF.

The chain carries TRBV7-6 and TRBJ1-3; D call uncertain. Deletions cut 1 base from V and 0 bases from J, with 13 bases between. Germline loops: CDR1 SGHVS, CDR2 FNYEAQ. The CDR3 loop spans 17 amino acids. CDR3 in amino acids: CASSLGFEGSSGNTIYF. DNA for the CDR3: TGTGCCAGCAGCTTAGGTTTTGAGGGAAGCTCTGGAAACACCATATATTTT.

This chain uses TRBV11-2 with TRBJ2-7; 9 bases align to TRBD1. The CDR3 runs 13 residues. Germline CDR1 reads SGHAT; CDR2 reads FQNNGV. The J segment lost 2 bases and the V segment lost 5 bases, leaving 1 base of the junction unmatched. CDR3 DNA: TGTGCCAGCAGCGGGGACAGGGCCTACGAGCAGTACTTC. Translation gives CASSGDRAYEQYF. The full variable domain, its missing parts supplied by reference TRBV11-2 and TRBJ2-7, is EAGVAQSPRYKIIEKRQSVAFWCNPISGHATLYWYQQILGQGPKLLIQFQNNGVVDDSQLPKDRFSAERLKGVDSTLKIQPAKLEDSAVYLCASSGDRAYEQYFGPGTRLTVT.

The chain links TRBV7-9 to TRBJ1-1; 11 nucleotides line up with TRBD1. The CDR3 loop spans 15 amino acids. CDR1 and CDR2 from the germline V gene are SEHNR and FQNEAQ (reference sequence). J was trimmed by 5 bases and V by 5 bases; bases with no gene match: 7. CDR3 in amino acids: CASSQPGTGGTEAFF. The CDR3 DNA is TGTGCCAGCAGCCAGCCCGGGACAGGGGGGACTGAAGCTTTCTTT.

The chain has TRBV18 and TRBJ1-1; D might be TRBD1 (5 bases). Trimming pared 1 base from V and 3 bases from J, leaving 9 bases between. The CDR3 sequence is 14 residues long. The germline gives CDR1 KGHSH, CDR2 LQKENI. CDR3 amino acids: CASSPQGGDTEAFF. For the CDR3, the DNA is TGTGCCAGCTCACCACAGGGAGGGGACACTGAAGCTTTCTTT.

The chain carries TRBV6-5 and TRBJ2-1, with 10 bases lining up with TRBD2. There are 16 residues in the CDR3. The V gene end was trimmed by 0 bases and the J gene end by 5 bases; junction bases not matched to a gene: 4. Germline CDR1 reads MNHEY; CDR2 reads SVGAGI. CDR3 amino acids: CASSYSPSGGHNEQFF. CDR3 nucleotide sequence: TGTGCCAGCAGTTACTCTCCTAGCGGGGGCCACAATGAGCAGTTCTTC.

The V call is TRBV19, the J call TRBJ1-2; TRBD1 matches at 8 bases. Trimming took 9 bases from V and 1 from J; bases not matched to a gene: 10. The CDR3 covers 15 residues. Germline V gene sequence: CDR1 LNHDA, CDR2 SQIVND (reference sequence). The CDR3 DNA sequence: TGTGCCAGCCATCCCCCGGACAGGGTTAACTATGGCTACACCTTC. Its translation: CASHPPDRVNYGYTF.